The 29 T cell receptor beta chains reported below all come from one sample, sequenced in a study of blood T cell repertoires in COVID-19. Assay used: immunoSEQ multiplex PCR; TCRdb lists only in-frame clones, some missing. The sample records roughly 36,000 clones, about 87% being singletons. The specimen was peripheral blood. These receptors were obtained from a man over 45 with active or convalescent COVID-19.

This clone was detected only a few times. The CDR3 loop reads CASSEQGDTGELFF. CDR3 DNA sequence: TGTGCCAGCTCAGAACAGGGGGACACCGGGGAGCTGTTTTTT. The V and J genes are TRBV6-5 and TRBJ2-2; 8 positions match TRBD1. Trimming cost V 8 bases and J 3 bases; bases outside gene matches: 5. This CDR3 is 14 amino acids long. CDR1 and CDR2 from the germline V gene are MNHEY and SVGAGI.

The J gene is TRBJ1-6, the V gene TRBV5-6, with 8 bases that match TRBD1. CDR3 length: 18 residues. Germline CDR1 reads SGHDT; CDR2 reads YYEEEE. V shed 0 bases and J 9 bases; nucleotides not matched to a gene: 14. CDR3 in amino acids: CASSLGGTGRAAGSPLHF. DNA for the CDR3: TGTGCCAGCAGCTTGGGGGGGACAGGACGAGCAGCGGGTTCACCCCTCCACTTT.

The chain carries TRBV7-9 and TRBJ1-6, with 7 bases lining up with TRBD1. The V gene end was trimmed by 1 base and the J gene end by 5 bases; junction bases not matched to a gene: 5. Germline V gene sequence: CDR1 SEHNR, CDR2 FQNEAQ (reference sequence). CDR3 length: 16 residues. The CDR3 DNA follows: TGTGCCAGCAGCTTAGGGGTCGGACAGGATAATTCACCCCTCCACTTT. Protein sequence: CASSLGVGQDNSPLHF.

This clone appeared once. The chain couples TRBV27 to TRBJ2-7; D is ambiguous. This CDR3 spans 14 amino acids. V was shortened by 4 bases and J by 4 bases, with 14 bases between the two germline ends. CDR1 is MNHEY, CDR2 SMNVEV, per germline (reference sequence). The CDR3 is CASSSILFPYEQYF. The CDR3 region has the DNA TGTGCCAGCAGTTCCATACTATTTCCGTACGAGCAGTACTTC.

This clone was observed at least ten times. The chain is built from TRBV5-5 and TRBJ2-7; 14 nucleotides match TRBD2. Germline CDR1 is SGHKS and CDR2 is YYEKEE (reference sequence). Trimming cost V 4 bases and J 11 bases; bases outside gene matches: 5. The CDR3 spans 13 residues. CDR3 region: CASSLGLAGAEYF. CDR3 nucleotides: TGTGCCAGCAGCCTGGGACTAGCGGGAGCGGAGTACTTC.

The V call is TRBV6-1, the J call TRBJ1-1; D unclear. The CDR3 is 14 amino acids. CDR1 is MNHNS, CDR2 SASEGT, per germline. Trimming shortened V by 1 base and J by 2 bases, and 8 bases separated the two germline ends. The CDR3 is CASSEVGSNTEAFF. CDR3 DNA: TGTGCCAGCAGTGAAGTGGGGAGTAACACTGAAGCTTTCTTT.

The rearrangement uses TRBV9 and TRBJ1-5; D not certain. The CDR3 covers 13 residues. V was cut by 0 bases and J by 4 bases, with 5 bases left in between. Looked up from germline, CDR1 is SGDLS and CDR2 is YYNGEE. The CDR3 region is CASSVGENQPQHF. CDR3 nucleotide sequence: TGTGCCAGCAGCGTAGGAGAGAATCAGCCCCAGCATTTT.

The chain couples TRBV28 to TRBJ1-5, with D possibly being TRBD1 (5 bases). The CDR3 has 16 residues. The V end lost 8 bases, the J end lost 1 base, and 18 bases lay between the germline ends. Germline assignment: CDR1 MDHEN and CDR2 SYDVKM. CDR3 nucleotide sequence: TGTGCCAGCGTTCGACCCAGGGCTTTGAGCAATCAGCCCCAGCATTTT. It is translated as CASVRPRALSNQPQHF.

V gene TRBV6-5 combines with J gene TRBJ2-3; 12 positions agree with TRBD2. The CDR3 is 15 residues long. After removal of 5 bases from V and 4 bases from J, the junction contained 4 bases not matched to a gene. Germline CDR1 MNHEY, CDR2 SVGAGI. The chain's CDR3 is CASSRLAGDPDTQYF. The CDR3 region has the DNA TGTGCCAGCAGTAGACTAGCGGGGGACCCAGATACGCAGTATTTT.

The CDR3 DNA follows: TGTGCCAGCGCAGTTCAGGGGCTTAGCACAGATACGCAGTATTTT. Amino acids: CASAVQGLSTDTQYF. The J gene is TRBJ2-3, the V gene TRBV7-3, with D maybe TRBD1 (6 bases). Germline V gene lookup returns CDR1 SGHTA and CDR2 FQGTGA. Trimming left V 8 bases short and J 0 bases short, with 15 bases between. This CDR3 contains 15 residues. Looking up the rest from reference TRBV7-3 and TRBJ2-3 gives the full variable domain: GAGVSQTPSNKVTEKGKYVELRCDPISGHTALYWYRQSLGQGPEFLIYFQGTGAADDSGLPNDRFFAVRPEGSVSTLKIQRTERGDSAVYLCASAVQGLSTDTQYFGPGTRLTVL.

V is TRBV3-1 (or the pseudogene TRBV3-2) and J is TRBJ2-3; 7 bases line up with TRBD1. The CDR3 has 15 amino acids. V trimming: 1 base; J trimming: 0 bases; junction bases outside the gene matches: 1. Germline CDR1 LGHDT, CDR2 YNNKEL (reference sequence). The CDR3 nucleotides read TGTGCCAGCAGCCAAGGACAGGGAAGCACAGATACGCAGTATTTT. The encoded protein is CASSQGQGSTDTQYF.

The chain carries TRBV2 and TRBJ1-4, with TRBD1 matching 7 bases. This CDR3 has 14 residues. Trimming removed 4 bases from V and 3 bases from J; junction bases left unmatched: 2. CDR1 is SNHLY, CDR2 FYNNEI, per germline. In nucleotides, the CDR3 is TGTGCCAGCAGTGTGGGACAGCCTAATGAAAAACTGTTTTTT. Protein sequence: CASSVGQPNEKLFF.

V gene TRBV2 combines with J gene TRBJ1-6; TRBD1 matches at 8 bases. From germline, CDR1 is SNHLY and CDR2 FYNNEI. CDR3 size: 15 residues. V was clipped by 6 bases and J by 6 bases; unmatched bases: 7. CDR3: CASSKDRESNSPLHF. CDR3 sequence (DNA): TGTGCCAGCAGCAAGGACAGGGAATCTAATTCACCCCTCCACTTT.

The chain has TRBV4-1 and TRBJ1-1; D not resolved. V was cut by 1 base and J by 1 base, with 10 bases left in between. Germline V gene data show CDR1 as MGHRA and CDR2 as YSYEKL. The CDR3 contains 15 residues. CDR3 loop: CASSQVFIRNTEAFF. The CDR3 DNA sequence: TGCGCCAGCAGCCAAGTTTTTATCCGGAACACTGAAGCTTTCTTT.

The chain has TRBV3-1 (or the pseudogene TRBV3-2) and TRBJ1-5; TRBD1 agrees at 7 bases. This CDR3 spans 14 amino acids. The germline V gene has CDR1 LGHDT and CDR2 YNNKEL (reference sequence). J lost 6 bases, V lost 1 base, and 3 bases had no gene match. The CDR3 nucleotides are TGTGCCAGCAGCCAAGGACAGGGAATTCAGCCCCAGCATTTT. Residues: CASSQGQGIQPQHF.

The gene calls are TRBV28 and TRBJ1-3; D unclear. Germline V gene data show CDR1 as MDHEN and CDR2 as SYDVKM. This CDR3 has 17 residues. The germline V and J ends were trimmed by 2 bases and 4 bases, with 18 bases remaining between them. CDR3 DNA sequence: TGTGCCAGCAGTTTAACCCCTACAGTGGGTGGCGGAAACACCATATATTTT. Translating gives CASSLTPTVGGGNTIYF.

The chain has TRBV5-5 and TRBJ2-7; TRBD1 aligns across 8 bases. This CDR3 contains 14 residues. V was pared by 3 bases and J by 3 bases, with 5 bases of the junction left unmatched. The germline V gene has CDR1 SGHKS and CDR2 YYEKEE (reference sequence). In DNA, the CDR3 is TGTGCCAGCAGCTATCGACAGGGGCTCTACGAGCAGTACGTC. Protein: CASSYRQGLYEQYV.

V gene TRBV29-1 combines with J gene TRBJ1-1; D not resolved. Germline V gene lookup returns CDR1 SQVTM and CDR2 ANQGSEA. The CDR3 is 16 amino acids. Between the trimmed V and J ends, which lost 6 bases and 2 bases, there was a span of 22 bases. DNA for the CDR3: TGCAGCGTATTAGGGAGTCCAAAGGGCTTAAACACTGAAGCTTTCTTT. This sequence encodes CSVLGSPKGLNTEAFF. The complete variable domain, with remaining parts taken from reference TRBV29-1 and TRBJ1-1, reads SAVISQKPSRDICQRGTSLTIQCQVDSQVTMMFWYRQQPGQSLTLIATANQGSEATYESGFVIDKFPISRPNLTFSTLTVSNMSPEDSSIYLCSVLGSPKGLNTEAFFGQGTRLTVV.

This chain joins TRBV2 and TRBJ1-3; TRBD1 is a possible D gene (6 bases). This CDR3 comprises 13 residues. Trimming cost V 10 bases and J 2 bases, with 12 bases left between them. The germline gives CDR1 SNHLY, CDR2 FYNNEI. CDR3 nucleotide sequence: TGTGCCAAACGGGGGGCGACTGGAAACACCATATATTTT. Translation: CAKRGATGNTIYF.

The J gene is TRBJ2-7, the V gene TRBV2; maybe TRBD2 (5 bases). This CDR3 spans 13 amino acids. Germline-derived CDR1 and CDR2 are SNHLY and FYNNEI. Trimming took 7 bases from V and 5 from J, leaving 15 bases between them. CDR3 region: CASTRTRADEQYF. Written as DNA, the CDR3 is TGTGCCAGCACGAGGACCCGAGCGGACGAGCAGTACTTC.

CDR3 loop: CASSYDRANYGYTF. The CDR3 bases are TGTGCCAGCAGTTACGACAGAGCTAACTATGGCTACACCTTC. The gene calls are TRBV6-5 and TRBJ1-2, with TRBD1 as a possible D gene (5 bases). The V end was cut by 2 bases, the J end by 0 bases, with 7 bases between. The germline V gene has CDR1 MNHEY and CDR2 SVGAGI. The CDR3 contains 14 residues.

CDR3 DNA: TGTGCCAGCAGCTTAAAGGGGAGGGAAGCGGGAGGCAATGAGCAGTTCTTC. This gives the protein CASSLKGREAGGNEQFF. The genes are TRBV7-3 and TRBJ2-1, with TRBD2 matching over 9 bases. The ends lost 1 base at V and 6 bases at J; junction bases unmatched: 10. The germline V gene has CDR1 SGHTA and CDR2 FQGTGA. The CDR3 spans 17 residues.

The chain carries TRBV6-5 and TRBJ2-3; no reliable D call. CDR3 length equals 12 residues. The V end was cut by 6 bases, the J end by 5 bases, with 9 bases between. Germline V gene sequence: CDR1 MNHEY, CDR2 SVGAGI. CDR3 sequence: CASSLSRDTQYF. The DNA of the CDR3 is TGTGCCAGCAGCCTATCTAGAGATACGCAGTATTTT.

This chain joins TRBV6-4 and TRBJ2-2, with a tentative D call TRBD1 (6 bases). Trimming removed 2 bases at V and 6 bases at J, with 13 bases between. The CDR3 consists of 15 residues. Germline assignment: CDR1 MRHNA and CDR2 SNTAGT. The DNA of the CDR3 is TGTGCCAGCAGTGACGGCAGGGGAAGGTCCGGGGAGCTGTTTTTT. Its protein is CASSDGRGRSGELFF.

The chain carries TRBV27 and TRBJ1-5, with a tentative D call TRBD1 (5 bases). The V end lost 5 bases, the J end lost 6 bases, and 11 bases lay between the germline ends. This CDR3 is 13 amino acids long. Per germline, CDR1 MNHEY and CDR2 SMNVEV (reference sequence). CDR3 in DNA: TGTGCCAGCAGTCGTAACGGGGGTCAGCCCCAGCATTTT. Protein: CASSRNGGQPQHF.

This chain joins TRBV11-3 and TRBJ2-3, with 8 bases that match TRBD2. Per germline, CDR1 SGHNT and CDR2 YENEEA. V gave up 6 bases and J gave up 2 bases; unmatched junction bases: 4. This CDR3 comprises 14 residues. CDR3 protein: CASRAGGPTDTQYF. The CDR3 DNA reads TGTGCCAGCAGGGCGGGAGGACCCACAGATACGCAGTATTTT.

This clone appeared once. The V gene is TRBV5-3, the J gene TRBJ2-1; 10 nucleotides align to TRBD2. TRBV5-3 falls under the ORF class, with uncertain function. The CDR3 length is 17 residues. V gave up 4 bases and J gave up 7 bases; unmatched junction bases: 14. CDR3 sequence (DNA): TGTGCCAGAAGCCTCCTTAAGGAGGGACTAGCGAGGAATGAGCAGTTCTTC. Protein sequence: CARSLLKEGLARNEQFF.

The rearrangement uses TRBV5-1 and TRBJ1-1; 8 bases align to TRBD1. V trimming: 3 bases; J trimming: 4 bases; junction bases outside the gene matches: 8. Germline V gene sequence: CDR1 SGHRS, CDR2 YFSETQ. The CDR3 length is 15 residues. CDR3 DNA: TGCGCCAGCAGCTCCTCAGGGGGCGCGGGCACTGAAGCTTTCTTT. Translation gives CASSSSGGAGTEAFF.

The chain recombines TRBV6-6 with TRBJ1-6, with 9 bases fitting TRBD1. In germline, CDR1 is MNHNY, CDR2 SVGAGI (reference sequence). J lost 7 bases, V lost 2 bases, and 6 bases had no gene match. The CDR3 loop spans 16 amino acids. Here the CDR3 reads CASSYGRDRVNSPLHF. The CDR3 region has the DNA TGTGCCAGCAGTTACGGGAGGGACAGGGTGAATTCACCCCTCCACTTT.